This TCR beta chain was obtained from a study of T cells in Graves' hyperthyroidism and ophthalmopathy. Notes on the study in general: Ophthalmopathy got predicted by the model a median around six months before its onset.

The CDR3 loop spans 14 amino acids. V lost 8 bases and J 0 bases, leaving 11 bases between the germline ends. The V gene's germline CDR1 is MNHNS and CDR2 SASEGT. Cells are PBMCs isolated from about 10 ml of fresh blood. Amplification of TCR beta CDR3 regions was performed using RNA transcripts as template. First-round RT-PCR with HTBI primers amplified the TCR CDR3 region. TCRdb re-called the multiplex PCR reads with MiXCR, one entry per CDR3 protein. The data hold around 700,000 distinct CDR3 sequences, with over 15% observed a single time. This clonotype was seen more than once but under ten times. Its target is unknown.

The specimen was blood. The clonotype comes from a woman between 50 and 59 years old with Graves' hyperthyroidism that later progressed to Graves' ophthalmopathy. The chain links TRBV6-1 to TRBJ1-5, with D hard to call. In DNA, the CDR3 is TGTGCCAGCGGGGATCCCTTTAGCAATCAGCCCCAGCATTTT. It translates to CASGDPFSNQPQHF.